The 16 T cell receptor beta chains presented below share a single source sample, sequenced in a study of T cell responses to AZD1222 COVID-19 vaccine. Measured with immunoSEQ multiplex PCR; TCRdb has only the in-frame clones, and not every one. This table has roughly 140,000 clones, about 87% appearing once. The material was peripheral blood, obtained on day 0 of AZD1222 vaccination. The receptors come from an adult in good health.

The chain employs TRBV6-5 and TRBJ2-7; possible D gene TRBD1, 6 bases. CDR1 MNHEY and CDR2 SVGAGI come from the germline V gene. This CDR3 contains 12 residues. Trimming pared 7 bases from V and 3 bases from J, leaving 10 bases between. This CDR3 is CASKGDIYEQYF. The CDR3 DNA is TGTGCCAGCAAGGGGGACATCTACGAGCAGTACTTC.

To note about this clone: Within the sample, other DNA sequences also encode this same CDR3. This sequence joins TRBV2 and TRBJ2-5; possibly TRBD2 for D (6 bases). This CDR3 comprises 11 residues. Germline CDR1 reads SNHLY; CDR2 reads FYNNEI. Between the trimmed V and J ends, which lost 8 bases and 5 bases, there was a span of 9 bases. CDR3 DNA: TGTGCCAGCGGAGGGAGGGAGACCCAGTACTTC. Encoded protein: CASGGRETQYF.

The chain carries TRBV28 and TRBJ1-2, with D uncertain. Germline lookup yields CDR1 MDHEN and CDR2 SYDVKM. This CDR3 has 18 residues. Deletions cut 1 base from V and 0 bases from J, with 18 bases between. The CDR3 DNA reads TGTGCCAGCAGTTTATTGGTACCGAGTGGAATCTCTAACTATGGCTACACCTTC. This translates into CASSLLVPSGISNYGYTF.

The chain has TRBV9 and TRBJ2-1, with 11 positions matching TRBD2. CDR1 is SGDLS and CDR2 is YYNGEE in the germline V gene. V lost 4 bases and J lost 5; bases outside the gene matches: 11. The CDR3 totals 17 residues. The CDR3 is CASSQTTGTSGDNEQFF. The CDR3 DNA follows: TGTGCCAGCAGCCAGACCACCGGGACTAGCGGTGACAATGAGCAGTTCTTC.

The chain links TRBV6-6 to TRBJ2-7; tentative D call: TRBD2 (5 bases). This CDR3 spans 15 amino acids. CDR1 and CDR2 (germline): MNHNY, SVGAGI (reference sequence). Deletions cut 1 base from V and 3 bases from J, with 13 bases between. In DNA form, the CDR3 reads TGTGCCAGCAGTTACTTGGAGCGGCGAAGCTACGAGCAGTACTTC. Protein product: CASSYLERRSYEQYF.

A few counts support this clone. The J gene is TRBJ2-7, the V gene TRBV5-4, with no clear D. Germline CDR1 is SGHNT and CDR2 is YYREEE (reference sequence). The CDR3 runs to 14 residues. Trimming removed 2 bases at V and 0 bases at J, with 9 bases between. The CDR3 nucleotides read TGTGCCAGCAGCTTCGGACCGTTCTCCTACGAGCAGTACTTC. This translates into CASSFGPFSYEQYF.

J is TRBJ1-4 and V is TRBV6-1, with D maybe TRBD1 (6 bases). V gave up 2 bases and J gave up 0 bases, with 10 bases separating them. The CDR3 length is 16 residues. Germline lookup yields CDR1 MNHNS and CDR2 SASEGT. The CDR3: CASSERGFATNEKLFF. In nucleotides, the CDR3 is TGTGCCAGCAGTGAAAGGGGGTTTGCAACTAATGAAAAACTGTTTTTT.

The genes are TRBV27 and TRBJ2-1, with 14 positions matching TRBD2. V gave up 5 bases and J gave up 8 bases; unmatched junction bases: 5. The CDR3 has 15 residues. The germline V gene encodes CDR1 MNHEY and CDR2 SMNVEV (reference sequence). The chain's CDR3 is CASSQTSGRAYEQFF. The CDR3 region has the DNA TGTGCCAGCAGTCAGACTAGCGGGAGGGCCTATGAGCAGTTCTTC.

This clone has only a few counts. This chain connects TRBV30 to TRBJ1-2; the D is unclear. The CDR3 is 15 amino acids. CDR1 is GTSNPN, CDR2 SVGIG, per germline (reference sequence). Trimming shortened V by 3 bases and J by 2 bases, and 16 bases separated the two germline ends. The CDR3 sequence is CAWRIWGISNYGYTF. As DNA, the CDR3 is TGTGCCTGGAGGATTTGGGGAATATCGAACTATGGCTACACCTTC.

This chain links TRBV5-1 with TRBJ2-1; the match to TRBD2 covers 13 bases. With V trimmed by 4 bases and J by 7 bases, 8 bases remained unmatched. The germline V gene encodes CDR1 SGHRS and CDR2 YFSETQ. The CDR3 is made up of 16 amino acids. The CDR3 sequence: CASSLRTSGSSNEQFF. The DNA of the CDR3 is TGCGCCAGCAGCCTCAGGACTAGCGGGAGTTCGAATGAGCAGTTCTTC. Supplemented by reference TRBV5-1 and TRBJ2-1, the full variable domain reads KAGVTQTPRYLIKTRGQQVTLSCSPISGHRSVSWYQQTPGQGLQFLFEYFSETQRNKGNFPGRFSGRQFSNSRSEMNVSTLELGDSALYLCASSLRTSGSSNEQFFGPGTRLTVL.

In nucleotides, the CDR3 is TGTGCCAGCAGTTTCCCCGGCTTGGCCTATGGCTACACCTTC. Its protein is CASSFPGLAYGYTF. The V and J genes are TRBV28 and TRBJ1-2, with no clear D. Germline assignment: CDR1 MDHEN and CDR2 SYDVKM. The CDR3 length is 14 residues. V was shortened by 3 bases and J by 4 bases, with 12 bases between the two germline ends.

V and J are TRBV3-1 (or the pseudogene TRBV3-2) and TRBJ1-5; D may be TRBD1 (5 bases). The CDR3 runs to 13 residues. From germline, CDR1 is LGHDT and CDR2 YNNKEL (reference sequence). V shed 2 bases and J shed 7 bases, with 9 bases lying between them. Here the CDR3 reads CASSQRGGQPQHF. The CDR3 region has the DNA TGTGCCAGCAGCCAAAGGGGTGGGCAGCCCCAGCATTTT.

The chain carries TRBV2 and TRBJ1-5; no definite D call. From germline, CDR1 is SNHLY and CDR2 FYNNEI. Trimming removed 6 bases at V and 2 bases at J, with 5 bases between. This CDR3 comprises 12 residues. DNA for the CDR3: TGTGCCAGCAGGGTTGGCAATCAGCCCCAGCATTTT. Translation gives CASRVGNQPQHF.

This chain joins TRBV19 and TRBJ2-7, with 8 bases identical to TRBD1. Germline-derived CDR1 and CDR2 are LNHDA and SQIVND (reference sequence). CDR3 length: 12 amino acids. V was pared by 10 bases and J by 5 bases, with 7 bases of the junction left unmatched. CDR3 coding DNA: TGTGCCACCACGGACAGGGCGGACGAGCAGTACTTC. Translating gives CATTDRADEQYF.

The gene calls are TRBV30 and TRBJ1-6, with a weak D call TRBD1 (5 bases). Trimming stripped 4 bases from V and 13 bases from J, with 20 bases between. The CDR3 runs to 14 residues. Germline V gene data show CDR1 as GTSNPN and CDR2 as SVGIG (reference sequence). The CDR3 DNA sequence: TGTGCCTGGACCAGACAGTCCGGGGCTTTTCCCCTCCACTTT. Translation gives CAWTRQSGAFPLHF.

CDR3 sequence: CASSPPPDRDYYEQYF. Here the CDR3 DNA reads TGTGCCAGCAGCCCCCCCCCGGACAGGGATTACTACGAGCAGTACTTC. The chain combines TRBV6-6 with TRBJ2-7; 8 bases are a match to TRBD1. CDR3 length equals 16 residues. The germline V gene encodes CDR1 MNHNY and CDR2 SVGAGI (reference sequence). V trimming: 6 bases; J trimming: 3 bases; junction bases outside the gene matches: 13.